Listed below are T cell receptor beta chains from one sample, sequenced in a study of post-analysis software for immune sequencing data. TCRdb called the PCR reads again in MiXCR, with one record for every CDR3 protein. The table shows some 160,000 distinct CDR3 sequences, with under 40% occurring only once. The sequences come from blood, collected after autologous hematopoietic stem cell transplantation. Receptors were obtained from a girl under 18 with multiple sclerosis. CDR3s include the opening cysteine and the closing phenylalanine or tryptophan. D genes are given only for firm matches. Expanded clones get a size class; other rows say once, few or many, or leave the size out.

TRBD2	TRBV14	TRBJ2-1	few	TGTGCCAGCAGCGGTCACCGACCTAGCGGAGCTTACTACAATGAGCAGTTCTTC	CASSGHRPSGAYYNEQFF
NA	TRBV7-9	TRBJ2-7	NA	TGTGCCAGCAGCTTAGAAGCACCGCCGGGCTACGAGCAGTACTTC	CASSLEAPPGYEQYF
TRBD2	TRBV7-9	TRBJ2-1	NA	TGTGCCAGCAGCCAAAAAAAGTTAATGGCGGGAGTAGGGCACAATGAGCAGTTCTTC	CASSQKKLMAGVGHNEQFF
NA	TRBV28	TRBJ2-7	NA	TGTGCCAGCAGTTGGGGGCGCGGGGAGCAGTACTTC	CASSWGRGEQYF
NA	TRBV6-1	TRBJ2-7	NA	TGTGCCAGCAGTGAAGGCTGGGGTGCCGAGCAGTACTTC	CASSEGWGAEQYF
NA	TRBV27	TRBJ1-2	NA	TGTGCCAGCAGTTTGACGCAAGAAGGCTATGGCTACACCTTC	CASSLTQEGYGYTF
TRBD2	TRBV6-5	TRBJ2-7	few	TGTGCCAGCAGCCCCCGGGGAGCGGGAGACATAGGCGAGCAGTACTTC	CASSPRGAGDIGEQYF
NA	TRBV20-1	TRBJ2-1	few	TGCAGTGCTAGAGGACCGGGACTCTACTACAATGAGCAGTTCTTC	CSARGPGLYYNEQFF
NA	TRBV4-3	TRBJ2-3	few	TGCGCCAGCAGCCAAGTCGTAGGGCAGCATACGCAGTATTTT	CASSQVVGQHTQYF
NA	TRBV27	TRBJ1-2	many	TGTGCCAGCAGTCCCCAGACAGACTACTATGGCTACACCTTC	CASSPQTDYYGYTF
TRBD2	TRBV6-2/TRBV6-3	TRBJ2-3	NA	TGTGCCAGCAGTTACTTTGGACTAGCGGGAGGACCAGATACGCAGTATTTT	CASSYFGLAGGPDTQYF
NA	TRBV7-9	TRBJ2-5	NA	TGTGCCAGCAGCCGGGACTCCAAATGGGAGACCCAGTACTTC	CASSRDSKWETQYF
TRBD1	TRBV7-9	TRBJ1-4	NA	TGTGCCAGCACCCCGACAGGGGCGAACGAAAAACTGTTTTTT	CASTPTGANEKLFF
TRBD2	TRBV5-1	TRBJ2-7	few	TGCGCCAGCAGTATCCAACGGGGGCTCAGCGGGAGGACCCCCTACGAGCAGTACTTC	CASSIQRGLSGRTPYEQYF
TRBD2	TRBV6-6	TRBJ2-3	NA	TGTGCCAGCAGTTACCCGGGACTAGCGGGCCGCACAGATACGCAGTATTTT	CASSYPGLAGRTDTQYF
TRBD1	TRBV6-1	TRBJ1-5	NA	TGTGCCAACAGGACAGGGCCCACCCAGCCCCAGCATTTT	CANRTGPTQPQHF
TRBD2	TRBV7-9	TRBJ2-1	NA	TGTGCCAGCAGCCAAAAAAAGTTAATGGCGGGAGTCGGGCAGAATGAGCAGTTCTTC	CASSQKKLMAGVGQNEQFF
NA	TRBV7-6	TRBJ1-2	few	TGTGCCAGCAGCTTAGGGCCGGGGTCGAGTTATGGCTACACCTTC	CASSLGPGSSYGYTF
TRBD2	TRBV27	TRBJ2-1	NA	TGTGCCAGCAGTGGGACTAGCGGGGTCAATGAGCAGTTCTTC	CASSGTSGVNEQFF
NA	TRBV10-3	TRBJ1-2	NA	TGTGCCATCAGTGAGATGAGGGGTGGTGGCTACACCTTC	CAISEMRGGGYTF
NA	TRBV6-1	TRBJ1-2	NA	TGTGCCAGCAGGAAGATATGGGACAAGGACTTTAACTATGGCTACACCTTC	CASRKIWDKDFNYGYTF
TRBD1	TRBV29-1	TRBJ2-1	many	TGCAGCGTGCAGGGACAGGGACGGGCTGGTAATGAGCAGTTCTTC	CSVQGQGRAGNEQFF
NA	TRBV9	TRBJ1-2	NA	TGTGCCAGCAGCGGCGTGGGGTGGGGCTACACCTTC	CASSGVGWGYTF
NA	TRBV7-9	TRBJ2-1	NA	TGTGCCAGCAGCCTGCGACAGTACAATGAGCAGTTCTTC	CASSLRQYNEQFF
NA	TRBV4-3	TRBJ1-2	many	TGCGCCAGCAGCCAAGATACCGGGGTCGGCTATGGCTACACCTTC	CASSQDTGVGYGYTF
NA	TRBV28	TRBJ1-4	few	TGTGCCAGCAGTTTATTGAGCCCAGAAAAACTGTTTTTT	CASSLLSPEKLFF
NA	TRBV12-3/TRBV12-4	TRBJ2-3	NA	TGTGCCAGCAGTAGCAAAGGCGCAGATACGCAGTATTTT	CASSSKGADTQYF